This T cell receptor (beta chain) was retrieved from a study of cytomegalovirus exposure and HLA in healthy donors. It was with 60 Vbeta and 13 Jbeta primers that the PCR ran. TCRdb's table, derived via immunoSEQ multiplex PCR, lists solely in-frame clones and lacks some. The table includes about 270,000 clones, about 75% detected once. V was pared by 6 bases and J by 9 bases, with 7 bases of the junction left unmatched. Germline V gene lookup returns CDR1 ENHRY and CDR2 SYGVKD. The length of the CDR3 is 14 residues. Notes on this clone: What it recognizes is unknown.

Study-level results: Some TCR beta chains (roughly 150 of them) were listed as cytomegalovirus-associated. High sensitivity and specificity were reportedly achieved when the classifier diagnosed cytomegalovirus status. In an earlier analysis, about 90% or about 30%: the productive usage of most TCR beta V segments.

The source of this sequence is a female donor in good health and CMV-seronegative. This rearrangement joins TRBV10-3 to TRBJ2-1; 11 bases are a match to TRBD2. Sequencing was carried out using PBMCs. As DNA, the CDR3 is TGTGCCATCAGGAGACTAGCGGGAAAAAGTGAGCAGTTCTTC. Protein product: CAIRRLAGKSEQFF.